The next 28 T cell receptor beta chains were all read from a single sample in a study of tumor-infiltrating lymphocytes in localized non-small cell lung cancer. Sequencing was performed with immunoSEQ multiplex PCR; in TCRdb, only in-frame clones are kept and a portion is missing. The sample shows 20,000 to 25,000 clones, approximately 59% of them seen only once. Sequencing was done on a sample of lung tumor tissue. These receptors originate from a human donor with non-small cell lung cancer.

This rearrangement joins TRBV7-9 to TRBJ1-4, with D perhaps TRBD1 (6 bases). The germline CDR1 and CDR2 sequences are SEHNR and FQNEAQ (reference sequence). The CDR3 runs 15 residues. The V end lost 5 bases, the J end lost 3 bases, and 13 bases lay between the germline ends. CDR3 DNA: TGTGCCAGCAGCGAAAAACAGGGACCTAATGAAAAACTGTTTTTT. This sequence encodes CASSEKQGPNEKLFF.

V gene TRBV5-6 combines with J gene TRBJ1-4; D is unresolved. V was cut by 1 base and J by 8 bases, with 12 bases left in between. The CDR3 length is 14 residues. Germline CDR1 SGHDT, CDR2 YYEEEE. The CDR3: CASSLIGYREKLFF. DNA for the CDR3: TGTGCCAGCAGCTTGATCGGATACCGGGAAAAACTGTTTTTT. Looking up the rest from reference TRBV5-6 and TRBJ1-4 gives the full variable domain: DAGVTQSPTHLIKTRGQQVTLRCSPKSGHDTVSWYQQALGQGPQFIFQYYEEEERQRGNFPDRFSGHQFPNYSSELNVNALLLGDSALYLCASSLIGYREKLFFGSGTQLSVL.

CDR3 DNA: TGTGCCAGCAGTGCCTCTAAGACCTGGGACGCTGAAGCTTTCTTT. The encoded protein is CASSASKTWDAEAFF. The J gene is TRBJ1-1, the V gene TRBV6-1; tentative D call: TRBD1 (5 bases). The length of the CDR3 is 15 residues. Trimming shortened V by 4 bases and J by 6 bases, and 18 bases separated the two germline ends. Germline CDR1 MNHNS, CDR2 SASEGT.

The rearrangement links TRBV18 to TRBJ2-1; D may be TRBD1 (5 bases). Between the trimmed V and J ends, which lost 6 bases and 10 bases, there was a span of 22 bases. Germline V gene sequence: CDR1 KGHSH, CDR2 LQKENI. The CDR3 is 15 residues long. The CDR3 region has the DNA TGTGCCAGCTCGCCGGCAGCAGGGCGGATCTGGGAGCAGTTCTTC. Its translation: CASSPAAGRIWEQFF.

Concerning this clone itself: Sequence at one end of the junction differs from germline and may be a read error. The chain recombines TRBV2 with TRBJ2-7; D possibly corresponds to TRBD2 (5 bases). This CDR3 contains 14 residues. The germline V gene encodes CDR1 SNHLY and CDR2 FYNNEI. CDR3 in DNA: TGTGCCAGCAGCGAAGATGCGGGCTACTACGAGCAGTACTTC. Translating it yields CASSEDAGYYEQYF.

This clone was found a few times. The chain employs TRBV7-6 and TRBJ2-3; no firm D call. Deletions cut 4 bases from V and 8 bases from J, with 10 bases between. The CDR3 spans 12 residues. Germline V gives CDR1 SGHVS, CDR2 FNYEAQ. CDR3 protein: CASSSSSGTQYF. CDR3 in DNA: TGTGCCAGCAGCTCCAGTTCTGGTACGCAGTATTTT.

This clone was recorded a few times. This chain uses TRBV12-5 with TRBJ2-2; D uncertain. Germline V CDR1 and CDR2: LGHNT, FRNRAP. This CDR3 has 11 residues. V shed 5 bases and J shed 3 bases, with 1 base lying between them. The CDR3 protein is CASGDTGELFF. CDR3 sequence (DNA): TGTGCTAGTGGTGACACCGGGGAGCTGTTTTTT.

This chain connects TRBV7-3 to TRBJ2-7, with 8 nucleotides matching TRBD2. The CDR3 covers 16 residues. J lost 4 bases, V lost 2 bases, and 10 bases had no gene match. Germline CDR1 reads SGHTA; CDR2 reads FQGTGA. The CDR3 loop is CASSLGPRGGGYEQYF. CDR3 nucleotide sequence: TGTGCCAGCAGCTTAGGGCCCCGGGGGGGCGGGTACGAGCAGTACTTC.

This chain joins TRBV4-2 and TRBJ2-3; D perhaps matches TRBD1 (5 bases). Germline CDR1 reads LGHNA; CDR2 reads YNFKEQ. This CDR3 has 15 residues. V was shortened by 0 bases and J by 2 bases, with 9 bases between the two germline ends. CDR3 in amino acids: CASSQEGLYTDTQYF. CDR3 sequence (DNA): TGTGCCAGCAGCCAAGAGGGGCTTTACACAGATACGCAGTATTTT.

The CDR3 DNA reads as TGTGCCATTAGTATCGGGACAGGGTGGGACTATGGCTACACCTTC. Translation gives CAISIGTGWDYGYTF. V gene TRBV10-3 combines with J gene TRBJ1-2, with 9 bases lining up with TRBD1. The germline V gene encodes CDR1 ENHRY and CDR2 SYGVKD. The CDR3 sequence is 15 residues long. V was pared by 9 bases and J by 3 bases, with 11 bases of the junction left unmatched.

The chain carries TRBV6-5 and TRBJ2-7; TRBD1 agrees at 7 bases. The V segment lost 5 bases and the J segment 6 bases; nucleotides outside the gene matches: 10. Germline CDR1 and CDR2: MNHEY and SVGAGI. This CDR3 has 14 amino acids. CDR3 DNA: TGTGCCAGCAGTCCGACTACAGGGGTATTCGAGCAGTACTTC. Translation gives CASSPTTGVFEQYF.

The J gene is TRBJ2-5, the V gene TRBV5-1; the D gene is possibly TRBD2 (5 bases). The CDR3 totals 16 residues. Germline lookup yields CDR1 SGHRS and CDR2 YFSETQ. Trimming shortened V by 4 bases and J by 5 bases, and 21 bases separated the two germline ends. Here the CDR3 reads CASSPLAGGSGETQYF. The CDR3 DNA follows: TGCGCCAGCAGCCCTTTGGCGGGTGGCTCTGGGGAGACCCAGTACTTC.

As for this clone: This same CDR3 is encoded by further DNA sequences in the sample. The J gene is TRBJ2-3, the V gene TRBV19; possible D gene TRBD1, 5 bases. Trimming removed 7 bases at V and 6 bases at J, with 5 bases between. Germline lookup yields CDR1 LNHDA and CDR2 SQIVND (reference sequence). The length of the CDR3 is 10 residues. The CDR3 DNA follows: TGTGCCAGTACAGGGGATACGCAGTATTTT. This sequence encodes CASTGDTQYF. Combining the CDR3 with reference TRBV19 and TRBJ2-3 gives the whole variable domain DGGITQSPKYLFRKEGQNVTLSCEQNLNHDAMYWYRQDPGQGLRLIYYSQIVNDFQKGDIAEGYSVSREKKESFPLTVTSAQKNPTAFYLCASTGDTQYFGPGTRLTVL.

The rearrangement uses TRBV27 and TRBJ2-7, with 8 bases lining up with TRBD2. The germline V gene has CDR1 MNHEY and CDR2 SMNVEV (reference sequence). J gave up 2 bases and V 8 bases, and 5 bases lay outside the gene matches. The CDR3 loop spans 13 amino acids. In nucleotides, the CDR3 is TGTGCCAGCGCAACTAGCGGACCCTACGAGCAGTACTTC. This translates into CASATSGPYEQYF.

The chain combines TRBV28 with TRBJ1-3; tentatively, D is TRBD1 (5 bases). V lost 2 bases to trimming and J lost 4 bases, with 12 bases between them. The germline gives CDR1 MDHEN, CDR2 SYDVKM. CDR3 length equals 15 residues. Here the CDR3 DNA reads TGTGCCAGCAGTTTAGCAGGGCAGGGCGGAAACACCATATATTTT. It codes for CASSLAGQGGNTIYF.

The chain couples TRBV5-1 to TRBJ1-4; 10 positions agree with TRBD1. The CDR3 loop spans 18 amino acids. V dropped 0 bases and J dropped 8; count of bases not matched to a gene: 13. Germline lookup yields CDR1 SGHRS and CDR2 YFSETQ. The CDR3 DNA reads TGCGCCAGCAGCTTGGACCCTTCATACGGGACAGGGGTAGAAAAACTGTTTTTT. It yields the protein CASSLDPSYGTGVEKLFF.

The rearrangement links TRBV5-1 to TRBJ2-2; 7 positions match TRBD1. J gave up 2 bases and V 5 bases, and 3 bases lay outside the gene matches. Germline V gene sequence: CDR1 SGHRS, CDR2 YFSETQ. The CDR3 runs 14 residues. DNA for the CDR3: TGCGCCAGCAGAGACAGGGTAAACACCGGGGAGCTGTTTTTT. This sequence encodes CASRDRVNTGELFF. Full variable domain (outside the CDR3, taken from reference TRBV5-1 and TRBJ2-2): KAGVTQTPRYLIKTRGQQVTLSCSPISGHRSVSWYQQTPGQGLQFLFEYFSETQRNKGNFPGRFSGRQFSNSRSEMNVSTLELGDSALYLCASRDRVNTGELFFGEGSRLTVL.

There are a few counts of this clone. The chain uses TRBV4-2 and TRBJ2-7; TRBD1 aligns across 9 bases. This CDR3 is built from 15 residues. The trim removed 0 bases at V and 7 bases at J, leaving 7 bases unmatched. CDR1 LGHNA and CDR2 YNFKEQ come from the germline V gene. The DNA for the CDR3 is TGTGCCAGCAGCCAAGAAGGTGGACAGGGGAAAGAGCAGTACTTC. It codes for CASSQEGGQGKEQYF.

This chain connects TRBV19 to TRBJ2-1; 7 bases map to TRBD1. V lost 8 bases to trimming and J lost 3 bases; unmatched junction nucleotides: 4. The germline gives CDR1 LNHDA, CDR2 SQIVND (reference sequence). The CDR3 runs to 13 residues. The CDR3 coding sequence is TGTGCCAGTTCACAGGGGATCTACAATGAGCAGTTCTTC. This translates into CASSQGIYNEQFF.

The V and J genes are TRBV7-7 and TRBJ1-5, with D unresolved. With 1 base removed from V and 5 bases from J, the gap between germline ends came to 6 bases. Germline CDR1 is SSHAT and CDR2 is FNYEAQ (reference sequence). The CDR3 sequence is 13 residues long. The CDR3 region is CASSLGVDQPQHF. The CDR3 coding sequence is TGTGCCAGCAGCTTAGGGGTCGATCAGCCCCAGCATTTT.

The V call is TRBV2, the J call TRBJ1-5; maybe TRBD1 (5 bases). This CDR3 is 15 amino acids long. The germline V and J ends were trimmed by 4 bases and 5 bases, with 15 bases remaining between them. CDR1 and CDR2 (germline): SNHLY, FYNNEI. The CDR3 sequence: CASSGGAREDQPQHF. In DNA form, the CDR3 reads TGTGCCAGCAGTGGCGGGGCCAGGGAGGATCAGCCCCAGCATTTT.

The V call is TRBV5-1, the J call TRBJ2-7; 9 bases line up with TRBD1. Germline loops: CDR1 SGHRS, CDR2 YFSETQ. The CDR3 extends over 15 amino acids. V gave up 5 bases and J gave up 1 base; unmatched junction bases: 7. The CDR3 loop reads CASRLQTGGSYEQYF. The CDR3 DNA is TGCGCCAGCAGACTGCAGACAGGGGGATCCTACGAGCAGTACTTC.

This chain links TRBV9 with TRBJ1-3, with unresolved D. V lost 4 bases and J 2 bases, leaving 13 bases between the germline ends. The germline CDR1 and CDR2 sequences are SGDLS and YYNGEE. The CDR3 runs 15 residues. CDR3 sequence (DNA): TGTGCCAGCAGCTCCTGGAGGGTCCCTGGAAACACCATATATTTT. Translation: CASSSWRVPGNTIYF. Variable domain in full (rest from reference TRBV9 and TRBJ1-3): DSGVTQTPKHLITATGQRVTLRCSPRSGDLSVYWYQQSLDQGLQFLIQYYNGEERAKGNILERFSAQQFPDLHSELNLSSLELGDSALYFCASSSWRVPGNTIYFGEGSWLTVV.

The V and J genes are TRBV29-1 and TRBJ1-1, with TRBD1 identical over 7 bases. There are 17 residues in the CDR3. CDR1 SQVTM and CDR2 ANQGSEA come from the germline V gene. Trimming at V came to 5 bases and at J to 3 bases, leaving 18 bases not matched to a gene. The CDR3 is CSVPLITGVVVDTEAFF. The CDR3 nucleotides read TGCAGCGTTCCTCTAATCACAGGGGTTGTAGTGGACACTGAAGCTTTCTTT.

The chain is built from TRBV28 and TRBJ2-3; TRBD2 agrees at 8 bases. The CDR3 has 17 amino acids. The V segment lost 4 bases and the J segment 3 bases; nucleotides outside the gene matches: 12. Germline loops: CDR1 MDHEN, CDR2 SYDVKM. The chain's CDR3 is CASSSGISGVGTDTQYF. CDR3 DNA sequence: TGTGCCAGCAGTTCAGGTATTAGCGGGGTTGGTACAGATACGCAGTATTTT.

The genes are TRBV7-9 and TRBJ2-7; D possibly corresponds to TRBD1 (5 bases). The CDR3 is 16 amino acids. The V and J ends lost 4 bases and 5 bases respectively, with 21 bases between them. CDR1 is SEHNR and CDR2 is FQNEAQ in the germline V gene (reference sequence). The CDR3 sequence is CASSSLNLGPGHEQYF. The CDR3 DNA reads as TGTGCCAGCAGCTCCCTGAACCTGGGGCCTGGGCACGAGCAGTACTTC.

The gene calls are TRBV7-2 and TRBJ1-4; 8 bases are a match to TRBD1. CDR1 SGHTA and CDR2 FQGNSA come from the germline V gene. This CDR3 region has 13 residues. After removal of 5 bases from V and 8 bases from J, the junction contained 4 bases not matched to a gene. The CDR3 DNA reads as TGTGCCAGCAGCCTACGGACAGGGGAAAAACTGTTTTTT. Protein: CASSLRTGEKLFF. The variable domain in full, completed from reference TRBV7-2 and TRBJ1-4, reads GAGVSQSPSNKVTEKGKDVELRCDPISGHTALYWYRQSLGQGLEFLIYFQGNSAPDKSGLPSDRFSAERTGGSVSTLTIQRTQQEDSAVYLCASSLRTGEKLFFGSGTQLSVL.

The chain employs TRBV9 and TRBJ1-2; D not resolved. The V end was cut by 0 bases, the J end by 1 base, with 7 bases between. The CDR3 extends over 14 amino acids. Per germline, CDR1 SGDLS and CDR2 YYNGEE. The CDR3 region is CASSVAGFNYGYTF. CDR3 nucleotides: TGTGCCAGCAGCGTAGCGGGATTTAACTATGGCTACACCTTC.